These 15 T cell receptor beta chains originate from one sample sequenced in a study of T cells after yellow fever vaccination. From the 5' RACE reads, TCRdb called clonotypes with MiXCR, one entry per CDR3 protein. The sample lists about 580,000 distinct CDR3 sequences, around 16% seen once, with roughly a sixth in the top ten. The source material was PBMCs, sampled 5 days after the first yellow fever vaccination. These receptors were collected from a man aged 18 to 29 who received the YFV17D yellow fever vaccine.

At least ten counts were recorded for this clonotype. The CDR3 loop is CASSRGQINYGYTF. DNA of the CDR3: TGTGCCAGCAGCCGCGGACAGATTAACTATGGCTACACCTTC. V and J are TRBV7-2 and TRBJ1-2; D perhaps matches TRBD1 (6 bases). V lost 5 bases, J lost 1 base, and 11 bases lay in between. The CDR3 extends over 14 amino acids. Germline V gene sequence: CDR1 SGHTA, CDR2 FQGNSA.

The J gene is TRBJ1-6, the V gene TRBV7-2; D is unresolved. Germline lookup yields CDR1 SGHTA and CDR2 FQGNSA. The V and J ends lost 1 base and 5 bases respectively, with 9 bases between them. This CDR3 contains 15 residues. Here the CDR3 reads CASSLGLPDNSPLHF. CDR3 in DNA: TGTGCCAGCAGCTTAGGATTGCCTGATAATTCACCCCTCCACTTT.

The chain combines TRBV7-2 with TRBJ2-3, with 7 bases that match TRBD1. Trimming cost V 6 bases and J 0 bases; bases outside gene matches: 6. The length of the CDR3 is 15 residues. In germline, CDR1 is SGHTA, CDR2 FQGNSA. CDR3 coding DNA: TGTGCCAGCAGTCAAGACAGGGCTAGCACAGATACGCAGTATTTT. Residues: CASSQDRASTDTQYF.

This rearrangement joins TRBV27 to TRBJ1-3; 7 bases fit TRBD1. The CDR3 totals 15 residues. Germline V gene data show CDR1 as MNHEY and CDR2 as SMNVEV (reference sequence). V dropped 4 bases and J dropped 0; count of bases not matched to a gene: 3. The CDR3 nucleotides are TGTGCCAGCAGTTCCCAGGGGGTCTCTGGAAACACCATATATTTT. Translating gives CASSSQGVSGNTIYF.

The V gene is TRBV4-1, the J gene TRBJ1-1, with D unclear. This CDR3 has 16 amino acids. Deletions cut 0 bases from V and 0 bases from J, with 11 bases between. Germline CDR1 is MGHRA and CDR2 is YSYEKL. Here the CDR3 DNA reads TGCGCCAGCAGCCAAGATTTAAGGTATTTGAACACTGAAGCTTTCTTT. This codes for CASSQDLRYLNTEAFF.

The table lists this clonotype with many counts. The V and J genes are TRBV5-1 and TRBJ2-5, with 7 bases fitting TRBD1. The germline gives CDR1 SGHRS, CDR2 YFSETQ. The CDR3 contains 14 residues. The junction had 1 base not matched to a gene; V was cut back by 1 base and J by 1 base. The CDR3 reads CASSLTGAQETQYF. CDR3 bases: TGCGCCAGCAGCTTGACAGGGGCCCAAGAGACCCAGTACTTC.

This clonotype was counted between two and nine times. V is TRBV15 and J is TRBJ2-6; tentatively, D is TRBD1 or TRBD2 (5 bases each). CDR3 length: 15 residues. CDR1 and CDR2 (germline): LNHNV, YYDKDF (reference sequence). Trimming pared 3 bases from V and 2 bases from J, leaving 8 bases between. In nucleotides, the CDR3 is TGTGCCACCAGCAGGGGGGTAGCTGGGGCCAACGTCCTGACTTTC. Protein product: CATSRGVAGANVLTF.

CDR3 amino acids: CASSLAAGREETQYF. In DNA form, the CDR3 reads TGTGCCAGCAGCTTAGCCGCAGGGAGAGAAGAGACCCAGTACTTC. V is TRBV11-2 and J is TRBJ2-5; D may match TRBD1 or TRBD2 (5 bases each). The V and J ends lost 1 base and 3 bases respectively, with 12 bases between them. Germline CDR1 SGHAT, CDR2 FQNNGV. This CDR3 spans 15 amino acids.

The chain joins TRBV5-1 to TRBJ1-5; D possibly corresponds to TRBD1 (5 bases). From germline, CDR1 is SGHRS and CDR2 YFSETQ. The ends were cut back, 0 bases at V and 7 bases at J, with 8 bases in the middle. This CDR3 is built from 13 residues. The DNA of the CDR3 is TGCGCCAGCAGCTTGGTAGGGGAACAGCCCCAGCATTTT. The encoded protein is CASSLVGEQPQHF.

The genes are TRBV25-1 and TRBJ1-4; tentatively, D is TRBD1 (5 bases). The V gene's germline CDR1 is MGHDK and CDR2 SYGVNS. The V and J ends lost 1 base and 8 bases respectively, with 14 bases between them. The CDR3 runs 15 residues. The CDR3 DNA is TGTGCCAGCAGTGAATTAGGGACCCAACGAGAAAAACTGTTTTTT. Its translation: CASSELGTQREKLFF.

The chain joins TRBV20-1 to TRBJ1-3, with D perhaps matching TRBD1 (6 bases). V was clipped by 3 bases and J by 0 bases, with 12 bases between them. This CDR3 spans 15 amino acids. Looked up from germline, CDR1 is DFQATT and CDR2 is SNEGSKA (reference sequence). The CDR3 DNA is TGCAGTGCTAGGAAGACAGGCCCCTCTGGAAACACCATATATTTT. Its translation is CSARKTGPSGNTIYF.

This chain connects TRBV19 to TRBJ1-2; D is possibly TRBD1 (5 bases). The CDR3 runs 15 residues. Germline loops: CDR1 LNHDA, CDR2 SQIVND (reference sequence). Trimming cost V 6 bases and J 2 bases, with 16 bases left between them. CDR3 bases: TGTGCCAGTAGCTGGGCGGGGCGACCCAACTATGGCTACACCTTC. It translates to CASSWAGRPNYGYTF.

This clonotype occurred many times. V and J are TRBV27 and TRBJ2-7; D is possibly TRBD1 (5 bases). There are 13 residues in the CDR3. CDR1 MNHEY and CDR2 SMNVEV come from the germline V gene (reference sequence). V was trimmed by 3 bases and J by 1 base, leaving 7 bases between them. The CDR3 loop is CASSLTASYEQYF. The CDR3 nucleotides are TGTGCCAGCAGTTTGACAGCTTCCTACGAGCAGTACTTC.

This clonotype has just a few counts. The gene calls are TRBV12-3 or TRBV12-4 and TRBJ2-3; D remains unclear. V lost 8 bases and J lost 1, with 7 bases in between. This CDR3 region has 12 residues. The CDR3: CASGAGTDTQYF. CDR3 DNA sequence: TGTGCCAGCGGTGCAGGCACAGATACGCAGTATTTT.

The CDR3 region is CSVYGPIHNEQFF. As DNA, the CDR3 is TGCAGCGTGTACGGGCCGATCCACAATGAGCAGTTCTTC. The chain combines TRBV29-1 with TRBJ2-1; D gene unclear. V was clipped by 6 bases and J by 5 bases, with 14 bases between them. Looked up from germline, CDR1 is SQVTM and CDR2 is ANQGSEA. The CDR3 sequence is 13 residues long.